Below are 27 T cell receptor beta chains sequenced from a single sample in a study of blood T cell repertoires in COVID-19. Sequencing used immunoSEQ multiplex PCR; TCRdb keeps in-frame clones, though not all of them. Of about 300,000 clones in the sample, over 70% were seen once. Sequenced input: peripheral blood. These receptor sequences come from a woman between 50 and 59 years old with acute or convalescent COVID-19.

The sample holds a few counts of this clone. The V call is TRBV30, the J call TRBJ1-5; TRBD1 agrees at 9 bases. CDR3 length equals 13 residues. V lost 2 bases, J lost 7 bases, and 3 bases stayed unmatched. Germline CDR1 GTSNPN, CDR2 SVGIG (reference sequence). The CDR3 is CAWSRTGAQPQHF. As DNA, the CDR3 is TGTGCCTGGAGTAGGACAGGGGCCCAGCCCCAGCATTTT.

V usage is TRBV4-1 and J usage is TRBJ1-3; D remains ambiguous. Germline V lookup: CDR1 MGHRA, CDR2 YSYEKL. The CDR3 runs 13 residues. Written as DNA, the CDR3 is TGCGCTTCAAGCGGGGTAGCTGGAAACACCATATATTTT. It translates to CASSGVAGNTIYF.

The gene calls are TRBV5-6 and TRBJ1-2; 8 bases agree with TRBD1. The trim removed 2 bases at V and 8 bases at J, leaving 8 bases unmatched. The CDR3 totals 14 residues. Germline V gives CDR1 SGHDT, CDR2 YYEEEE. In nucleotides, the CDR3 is TGTGCCAGCAGCTTAGATACAGGGGGTAGCGGCTACACCTTC. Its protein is CASSLDTGGSGYTF.

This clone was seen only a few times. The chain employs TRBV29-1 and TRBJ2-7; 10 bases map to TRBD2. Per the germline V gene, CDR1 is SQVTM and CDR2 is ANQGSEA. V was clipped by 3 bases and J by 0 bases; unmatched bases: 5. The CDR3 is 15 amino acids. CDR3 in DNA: TGCAGCGTTGAGCTAGCGGGAGCGGGCTCCTACGAGCAGTACTTC. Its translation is CSVELAGAGSYEQYF.

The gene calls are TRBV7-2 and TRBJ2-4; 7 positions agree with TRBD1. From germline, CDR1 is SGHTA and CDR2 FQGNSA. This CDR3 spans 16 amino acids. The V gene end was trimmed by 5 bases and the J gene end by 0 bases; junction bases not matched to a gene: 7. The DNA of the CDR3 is TGTGCCAGCAGCCCCCCAGGGGGAGTAGCCAAAAACATTCAGTACTTC. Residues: CASSPPGGVAKNIQYF.

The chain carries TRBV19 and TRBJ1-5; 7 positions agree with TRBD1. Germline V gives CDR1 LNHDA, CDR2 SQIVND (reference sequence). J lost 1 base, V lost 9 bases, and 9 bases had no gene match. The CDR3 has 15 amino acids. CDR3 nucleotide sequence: TGTGCCAGCCGCATTACAGGGGAGAGCAATCAGCCCCAGCATTTT. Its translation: CASRITGESNQPQHF.

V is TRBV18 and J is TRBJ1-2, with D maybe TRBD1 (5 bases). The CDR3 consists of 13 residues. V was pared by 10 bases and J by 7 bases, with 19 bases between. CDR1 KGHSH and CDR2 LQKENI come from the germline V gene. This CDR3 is CATRPGPLSGYTF. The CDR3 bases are TGTGCCACCAGGCCAGGGCCCCTGAGTGGCTACACCTTC.

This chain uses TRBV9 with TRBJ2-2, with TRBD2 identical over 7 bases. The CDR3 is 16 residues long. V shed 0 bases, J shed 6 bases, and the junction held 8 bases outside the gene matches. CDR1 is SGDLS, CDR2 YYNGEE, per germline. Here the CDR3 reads CASSVDLLARAGELFF. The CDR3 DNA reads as TGTGCCAGCAGCGTAGACCTACTAGCGCGGGCCGGGGAGCTGTTTTTT.

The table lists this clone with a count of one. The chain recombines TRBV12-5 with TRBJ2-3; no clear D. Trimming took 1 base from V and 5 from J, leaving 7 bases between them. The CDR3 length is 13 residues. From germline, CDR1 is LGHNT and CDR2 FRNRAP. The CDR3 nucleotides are TGTGCTAGTGGTTTGGAATCCGGAGATACGCAGTATTTT. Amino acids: CASGLESGDTQYF.

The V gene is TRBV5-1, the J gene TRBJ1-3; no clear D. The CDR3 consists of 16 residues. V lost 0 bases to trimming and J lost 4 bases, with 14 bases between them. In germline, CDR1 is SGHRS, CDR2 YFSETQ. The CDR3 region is CASSLGSSTGGNTIYF. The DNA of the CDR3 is TGCGCCAGCAGCTTGGGGAGCTCCACGGGAGGAAACACCATATATTTT.

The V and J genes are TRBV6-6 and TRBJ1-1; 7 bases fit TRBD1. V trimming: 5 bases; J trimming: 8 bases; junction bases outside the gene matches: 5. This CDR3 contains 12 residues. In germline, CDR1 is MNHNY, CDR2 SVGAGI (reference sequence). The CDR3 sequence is CASSPTGAEAFF. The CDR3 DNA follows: TGTGCCAGCAGTCCCACAGGGGCCGAAGCTTTCTTT.

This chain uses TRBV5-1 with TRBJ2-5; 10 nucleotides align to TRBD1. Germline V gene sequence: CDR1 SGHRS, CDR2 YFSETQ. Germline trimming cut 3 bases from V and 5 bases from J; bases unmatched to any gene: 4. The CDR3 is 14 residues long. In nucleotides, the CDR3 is TGCGCCAGCAGCTCGACAGGGGGCTCGGAGACCCAGTACTTC. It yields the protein CASSSTGGSETQYF. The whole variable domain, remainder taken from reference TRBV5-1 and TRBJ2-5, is KAGVTQTPRYLIKTRGQQVTLSCSPISGHRSVSWYQQTPGQGLQFLFEYFSETQRNKGNFPGRFSGRQFSNSRSEMNVSTLELGDSALYLCASSSTGGSETQYFGPGTRLLVL.

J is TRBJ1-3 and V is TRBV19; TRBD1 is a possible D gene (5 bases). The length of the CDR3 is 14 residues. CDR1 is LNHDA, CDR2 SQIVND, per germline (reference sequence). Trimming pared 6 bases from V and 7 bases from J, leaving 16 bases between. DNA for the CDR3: TGTGCCAGTAGCCAGACAGAGTTCGGGAACACCATATATTTT. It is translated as CASSQTEFGNTIYF.

CDR3 loop: CAWSVLRPGELFF. The CDR3 coding sequence is TGTGCCTGGAGTGTACTAAGACCCGGGGAGCTGTTTTTT. This chain links TRBV30 with TRBJ2-2; D not certain. Germline CDR1 is GTSNPN and CDR2 is SVGIG (reference sequence). The CDR3 has 13 amino acids. V was cut by 0 bases and J by 6 bases, with 8 bases left in between.

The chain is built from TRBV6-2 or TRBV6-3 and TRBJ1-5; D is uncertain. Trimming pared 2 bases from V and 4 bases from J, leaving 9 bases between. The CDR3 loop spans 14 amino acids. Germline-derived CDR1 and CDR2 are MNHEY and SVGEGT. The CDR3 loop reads CASSYVAPNQPQHF. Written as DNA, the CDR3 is TGTGCCAGCAGTTACGTGGCTCCAAATCAGCCCCAGCATTTT.

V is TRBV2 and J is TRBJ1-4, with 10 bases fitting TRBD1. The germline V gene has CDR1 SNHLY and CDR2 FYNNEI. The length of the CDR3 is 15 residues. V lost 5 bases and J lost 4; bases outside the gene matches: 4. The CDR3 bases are TGTGCCAGCAGTCGGACAGGGGGAAGTAATGAAAAACTGTTTTTT. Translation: CASSRTGGSNEKLFF. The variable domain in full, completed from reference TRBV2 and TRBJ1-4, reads EPEVTQTPSHQVTQMGQEVILRCVPISNHLYFYWYRQILGQKVEFLVSFYNNEISEKSEIFDDQFSVERPDGSNFTLKIRSTKLEDSAMYFCASSRTGGSNEKLFFGSGTQLSVL.

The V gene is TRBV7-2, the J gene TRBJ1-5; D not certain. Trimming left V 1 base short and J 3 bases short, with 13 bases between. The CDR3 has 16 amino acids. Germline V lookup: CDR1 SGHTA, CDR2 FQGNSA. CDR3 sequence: CASSLGAVNINQPQHF. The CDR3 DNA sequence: TGTGCCAGCAGCTTAGGGGCAGTCAATATCAATCAGCCCCAGCATTTT.

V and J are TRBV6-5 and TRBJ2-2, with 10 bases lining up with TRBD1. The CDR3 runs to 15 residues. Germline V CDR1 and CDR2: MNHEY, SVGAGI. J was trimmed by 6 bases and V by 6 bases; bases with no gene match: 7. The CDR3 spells CASRAWDRGPGELFF. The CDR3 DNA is TGTGCCAGCAGGGCCTGGGACAGGGGTCCCGGGGAGCTGTTTTTT.

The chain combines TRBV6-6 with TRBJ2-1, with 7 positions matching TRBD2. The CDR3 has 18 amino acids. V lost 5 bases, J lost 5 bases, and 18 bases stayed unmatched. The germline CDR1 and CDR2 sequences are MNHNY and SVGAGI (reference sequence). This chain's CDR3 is CASSQSSLLGGPHNEQFF. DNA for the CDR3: TGTGCCAGCAGTCAAAGTAGCTTGTTGGGAGGGCCCCACAATGAGCAGTTCTTC.

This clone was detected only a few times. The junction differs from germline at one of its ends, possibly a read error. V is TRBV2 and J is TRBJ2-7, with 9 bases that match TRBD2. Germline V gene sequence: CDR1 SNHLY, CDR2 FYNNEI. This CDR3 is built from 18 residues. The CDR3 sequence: CASSELRQPSGRWARVNF. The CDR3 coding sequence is TGTGCCAGCAGTGAACTCCGACAGCCAAGCGGGAGGTGGGCTAGGGTTAATTTC. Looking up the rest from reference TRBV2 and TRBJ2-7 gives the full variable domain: EPEVTQTPSHQVTQMGQEVILRCVPISNHLYFYWYRQILGQKVEFLVSFYNNEISEKSEIFDDQFSVERPDGSNFTLKIRSTKLEDSAMYFCASSELRQPSGRWARVNFGPGTRLTVT.

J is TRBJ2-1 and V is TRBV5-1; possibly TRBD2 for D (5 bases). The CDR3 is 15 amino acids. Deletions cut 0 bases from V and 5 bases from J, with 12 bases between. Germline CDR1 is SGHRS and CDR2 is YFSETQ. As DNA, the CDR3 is TGCGCCAGCAGCTTGGAGTTGACTAACAACAATGAGCAGTTCTTC. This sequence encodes CASSLELTNNNEQFF.

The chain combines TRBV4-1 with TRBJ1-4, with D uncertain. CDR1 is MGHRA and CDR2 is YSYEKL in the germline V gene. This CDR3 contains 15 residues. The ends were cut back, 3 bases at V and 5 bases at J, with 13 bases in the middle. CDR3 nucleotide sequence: TGCGCCAGCAGCCAGCCTGACGGAGGGAATGAAAAACTGTTTTTT. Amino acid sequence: CASSQPDGGNEKLFF.

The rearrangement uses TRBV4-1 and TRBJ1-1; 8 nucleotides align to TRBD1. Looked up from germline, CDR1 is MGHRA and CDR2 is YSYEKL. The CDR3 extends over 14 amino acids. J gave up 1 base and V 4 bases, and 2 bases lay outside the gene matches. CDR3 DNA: TGCGCCAGCAGCCCGGGACAGGCGAACACTGAAGCTTTCTTT. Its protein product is CASSPGQANTEAFF.

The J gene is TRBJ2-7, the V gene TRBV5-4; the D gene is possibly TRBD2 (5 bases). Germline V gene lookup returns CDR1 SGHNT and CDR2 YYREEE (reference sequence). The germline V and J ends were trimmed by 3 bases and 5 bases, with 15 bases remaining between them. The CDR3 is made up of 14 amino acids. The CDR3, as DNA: TGTGCCAGCAGCTCTGAGGGAATTCCCCACGAGCAGTACTTC. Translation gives CASSSEGIPHEQYF.

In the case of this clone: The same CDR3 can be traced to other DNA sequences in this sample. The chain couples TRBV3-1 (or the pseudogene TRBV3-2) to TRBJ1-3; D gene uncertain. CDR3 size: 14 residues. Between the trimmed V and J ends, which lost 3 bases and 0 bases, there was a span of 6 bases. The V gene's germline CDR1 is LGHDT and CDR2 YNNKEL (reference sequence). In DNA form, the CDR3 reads TGTGCCAGCAGCCAGAGGGACTCTGGAAACACCATATATTTT. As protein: CASSQRDSGNTIYF.

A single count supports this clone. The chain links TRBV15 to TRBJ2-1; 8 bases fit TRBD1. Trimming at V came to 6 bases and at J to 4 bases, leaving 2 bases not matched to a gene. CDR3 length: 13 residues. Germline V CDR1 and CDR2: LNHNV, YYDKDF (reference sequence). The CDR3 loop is CATSGQGYNEQFF. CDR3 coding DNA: TGTGCCACCAGTGGACAGGGTTACAATGAGCAGTTCTTC.

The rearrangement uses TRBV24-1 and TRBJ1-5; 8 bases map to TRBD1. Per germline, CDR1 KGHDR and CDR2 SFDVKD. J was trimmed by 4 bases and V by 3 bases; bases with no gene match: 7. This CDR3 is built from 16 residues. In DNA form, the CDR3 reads TGTGCCACCAGTGATGGGGAAACAGGGGGAAATCAGCCCCAGCATTTT. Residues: CATSDGETGGNQPQHF.